This T cell receptor beta chain is from a study of blood T cell repertoires in COVID-19. Study background: The study drew acute and convalescent COVID-19 samples from the United States, Italy and Spain.

Repertoires were generated with immunoSEQ multiplex PCR, while TCRdb's copy carries only in-frame clones and drops some. Here the sample spans 130,000 or so clones, 85% to 90% being singletons. Per germline, CDR1 SGDLS and CDR2 YYNGEE. V was clipped by 3 bases and J by 3 bases; unmatched bases: 9. The CDR3 extends over 16 amino acids. The chain joins TRBV9 to TRBJ2-3, with 8 bases aligning to TRBD2. The sequenced sample was peripheral blood. The clonotype was recovered from a woman aged 60-75 years with acute or convalescent COVID-19. CDR3 bases: TGTGCCAGCAGCGACGACTTTAGCGGGGAGACAGATACGCAGTATTTT. Amino acid sequence: CASSDDFSGETDTQYF.